Listed here are 27 T cell receptor beta chains from one sample, sequenced in a study of blood T cell repertoires in COVID-19. Sequencing was performed with immunoSEQ multiplex PCR; in TCRdb, only in-frame clones are kept and a portion is missing. Here the sample spans 150,000 to 200,000 clones, more than 85% being singletons. The source material was peripheral blood. The receptors originated from a man between 65 and 85 years old with active or convalescent COVID-19.

The chain employs TRBV28 and TRBJ1-6, with D perhaps matching TRBD1 (5 bases). Germline values: CDR1 MDHEN, CDR2 SYDVKM. The V gene lost 7 bases and the J gene lost 7 bases, with 14 bases spanning the gap. This CDR3 has 14 amino acids. The CDR3 sequence: CASTTGAANSPLHF. Written as DNA, the CDR3 is TGTGCCAGCACCACTGGGGCAGCAAATTCACCCCTCCACTTT.

V usage is TRBV7-2 and J usage is TRBJ2-7, with D possibly matching TRBD1 (5 bases). CDR3 length: 14 amino acids. V lost 5 bases to trimming and J lost 2 bases, with 13 bases between them. Per the germline V gene, CDR1 is SGHTA and CDR2 is FQGNSA. The CDR3 DNA follows: TGTGCCAGCAGCCCTCCGACAGCCCCCTACGAGCAGTACTTC. As protein: CASSPPTAPYEQYF.

The chain joins TRBV11-2 to TRBJ1-6; D is perhaps TRBD1 (5 bases). Trimming took 5 bases from V and 9 from J, leaving 17 bases between them. Looked up from germline, CDR1 is SGHAT and CDR2 is FQNNGV. This CDR3 is built from 15 residues. The CDR3 DNA is TGTGCCAGCAGCCTATCATGGGTCGACAGTTCACCCCTCCACTTT. Its translation is CASSLSWVDSSPLHF.

The chain has TRBV7-9 and TRBJ1-2, with TRBD1 identical over 9 bases. The CDR3 contains 17 residues. CDR1 is SEHNR, CDR2 FQNEAQ, per germline (reference sequence). V lost 5 bases, J lost 0 bases, and 10 bases stayed unmatched. DNA of the CDR3: TGTGCCAGCAGCCCTAGGACAGGGGCTACAACTAACTATGGCTACACCTTC. Translation: CASSPRTGATTNYGYTF. Variable domain in full (rest from reference TRBV7-9 and TRBJ1-2): DTGVSQNPRHKITKRGQNVTFRCDPISEHNRLYWYRQTLGQGPEFLTYFQNEAQLEKSRLLSDRFSAERPKGSFSTLEIQRTEQGDSAMYLCASSPRTGATTNYGYTFGSGTRLTVV.

This clone has just one count. V usage is TRBV6-6 and J usage is TRBJ1-6, with 8 bases matching TRBD1. Germline V gene sequence: CDR1 MNHNY, CDR2 SVGAGI (reference sequence). CDR3 length: 16 residues. V was pared by 0 bases and J by 8 bases, with 6 bases of the junction left unmatched. The CDR3 DNA reads as TGTGCCAGCAGTTACTCGCACAGGGGGTGGGATTCACCCCTCCACTTT. It translates to CASSYSHRGWDSPLHF.

The V and J genes are TRBV11-2 and TRBJ2-1; 7 bases are shared with TRBD2. Germline V gene data show CDR1 as SGHAT and CDR2 as FQNNGV. This CDR3 has 15 residues. J lost 4 bases, V lost 6 bases, and 9 bases had no gene match. The CDR3 coding sequence is TGTGCCAGCAGACAAAGGGAGGGACTATACAATGAGCAGTTCTTC. It translates to CASRQREGLYNEQFF.

The V and J genes are TRBV10-2 and TRBJ2-5, with D possibly matching TRBD1 (6 bases). V lost 7 bases and J lost 5, with 14 bases in between. The CDR3 has 13 residues. CDR1 WSHSY and CDR2 SAAADI come from the germline V gene. The CDR3 DNA reads TGCGCCAGCACACAGGGCATGACGGAGACCCAGTACTTC. Its translation is CASTQGMTETQYF.

The chain combines TRBV5-1 with TRBJ2-7, with 9 bases identical to TRBD1. CDR3 length: 13 residues. In germline, CDR1 is SGHRS, CDR2 YFSETQ. The V gene end was trimmed by 2 bases and the J gene end by 4 bases; junction bases not matched to a gene: 1. The chain's CDR3 is CASSFGTGYEQYF. The CDR3 nucleotides are TGCGCCAGCAGCTTCGGGACAGGGTACGAGCAGTACTTC.

The chain uses TRBV10-3 and TRBJ2-7; possible D gene TRBD2, 6 bases. The CDR3 contains 15 residues. Trimming shortened V by 1 base and J by 5 bases, and 15 bases separated the two germline ends. Germline CDR1 is ENHRY and CDR2 is SYGVKD. Here the CDR3 reads CAISEFLPGRNEQYF. As DNA, the CDR3 is TGTGCCATCAGTGAGTTTTTGCCGGGGAGGAACGAGCAGTACTTC.

The chain combines TRBV7-2 with TRBJ2-1; D may be TRBD1 (7 bases). The V and J ends lost 2 bases and 2 bases respectively, with 10 bases between them. CDR1 is SGHTA and CDR2 is FQGNSA in the germline V gene. The CDR3 sequence is 15 residues long. The CDR3 DNA reads TGTGCCAGCAGCTTACAGGGGGGTACCTACAATGAGCAGTTCTTC. Protein sequence: CASSLQGGTYNEQFF. The whole variable domain, filled in from reference TRBV7-2 and TRBJ2-1, reads GAGVSQSPSNKVTEKGKDVELRCDPISGHTALYWYRQSLGQGLEFLIYFQGNSAPDKSGLPSDRFSAERTGGSVSTLTIQRTQQEDSAVYLCASSLQGGTYNEQFFGPGTRLTVL.

This clone was observed a handful of times. The gene calls are TRBV30 and TRBJ1-6; D may be TRBD1 (6 bases). The CDR3 extends over 15 amino acids. The V gene lost 3 bases and the J gene lost 6 bases, with 15 bases spanning the gap. Germline assignment: CDR1 GTSNPN and CDR2 SVGIG (reference sequence). Here the CDR3 reads CAWRVGQIPNSPLHF. In DNA form, the CDR3 reads TGTGCCTGGAGAGTTGGACAGATACCTAATTCACCCCTCCACTTT.

The genes are TRBV29-1 and TRBJ2-7, with 14 bases matching TRBD2. V lost 6 bases to trimming and J lost 4 bases; unmatched junction nucleotides: 2. CDR1 and CDR2 from the germline V gene are SQVTM and ANQGSEA. The CDR3 has 13 amino acids. DNA for the CDR3: TGCAGCGTGCGGACTAGCGGGAGGTACGAGCAGTACTTC. This translates into CSVRTSGRYEQYF.

The chain combines TRBV19 with TRBJ2-7; no definite D call. CDR3 length equals 17 residues. Trimming shortened V by 2 bases and J by 3 bases, and 20 bases separated the two germline ends. Per the germline V gene, CDR1 is LNHDA and CDR2 is SQIVND (reference sequence). CDR3 amino acids: CASSISMRAGNYYEQYF. The CDR3, as DNA: TGTGCCAGTAGTATAAGTATGCGCGCCGGTAATTACTACGAGCAGTACTTC.

J is TRBJ2-5 and V is TRBV7-8; TRBD2 is a possible D gene (7 bases). V was cut by 5 bases and J by 9 bases, with 19 bases left in between. This CDR3 has 14 residues. CDR1 and CDR2 from the germline V gene are SGHVS and FQNEAQ. For the CDR3, the DNA is TGTGCCAGCAGCCCCCAAGGTCAGGGGAGGGCCCAGTACTTC. Translating it yields CASSPQGQGRAQYF.

This chain connects TRBV3-1 (or the pseudogene TRBV3-2) to TRBJ1-1; D gene ambiguous. Looked up from germline, CDR1 is LGHDT and CDR2 is YNNKEL (reference sequence). There are 14 residues in the CDR3. Trimming left V 1 base short and J 4 bases short, with 10 bases between. CDR3 nucleotide sequence: TGTGCCAGCAGCCAAGCCCGGGGTAGCACTGAAGCTTTCTTT. Translating it yields CASSQARGSTEAFF.

The chain has TRBV2 and TRBJ2-5; 8 positions agree with TRBD1. V was clipped by 6 bases and J by 5 bases; unmatched bases: 8. Germline V CDR1 and CDR2: SNHLY, FYNNEI. The CDR3 totals 14 residues. CDR3 DNA sequence: TGTGCCAGCAGCCCCGGACAGGGAAGGGAGACCCAGTACTTC. Protein product: CASSPGQGRETQYF.

This chain joins TRBV6-5 and TRBJ2-2, with 12 bases that match TRBD2. Germline CDR1 MNHEY, CDR2 SVGAGI. Trimming took 6 bases from V and 6 from J; bases not matched to a gene: 5. The CDR3 length is 15 residues. CDR3 sequence: CASRDRLAGAGELFF. CDR3 coding DNA: TGTGCCAGCAGAGACAGACTAGCGGGAGCCGGGGAGCTGTTTTTT.

The V gene is TRBV19, the J gene TRBJ2-2; tentatively, D is TRBD1 (6 bases). V lost 4 bases and J 0 bases, leaving 15 bases between the germline ends. Germline V gene lookup returns CDR1 LNHDA and CDR2 SQIVND (reference sequence). The CDR3 has 17 amino acids. The CDR3 DNA reads as TGTGCCAGTAGTAGAGTATCGACAGGAGCGAACACCGGGGAGCTGTTTTTT. This codes for CASSRVSTGANTGELFF.

This chain joins TRBV5-4 and TRBJ2-5; 9 bases align to TRBD1. With V trimmed by 5 bases and J by 7 bases, 9 bases remained unmatched. The CDR3 has 14 amino acids. Germline lookup yields CDR1 SGHNT and CDR2 YYREEE (reference sequence). The CDR3 bases are TGTGCCAGCAGGCAAACAGGGGGCGACGGGACCCAGTACTTC. Its translation: CASRQTGGDGTQYF.

The CDR3: CASSLSRQVNTEAFF. CDR3 nucleotides: TGTGCCAGCAGTTTATCAAGACAGGTGAACACTGAAGCTTTCTTT. V usage is TRBV27 and J usage is TRBJ1-1; a possible D gene is TRBD1 (6 bases). The CDR3 length is 15 residues. From germline, CDR1 is MNHEY and CDR2 SMNVEV (reference sequence). Trimming shortened V by 0 bases and J by 0 bases, and 8 bases separated the two germline ends.

The rearrangement links TRBV28 to TRBJ1-3; TRBD1 aligns across 8 bases. This CDR3 spans 16 amino acids. In germline, CDR1 is MDHEN, CDR2 SYDVKM. J lost 1 base, V lost 10 bases, and 12 bases had no gene match. The CDR3 DNA follows: TGTGCCATCGCCGGGACAGGTTGGAAATCTGGAAACACCATATATTTT. Encoded protein: CAIAGTGWKSGNTIYF.

The gene calls are TRBV3-1 (or the pseudogene TRBV3-2) and TRBJ2-1; D ambiguous. The CDR3 runs to 12 residues. Germline CDR1 LGHDT, CDR2 YNNKEL (reference sequence). Between the trimmed V and J ends, which lost 7 bases and 9 bases, there was a span of 13 bases. The CDR3 protein is CASTDSSSEQFF. The CDR3 nucleotides read TGTGCCAGCACCGACTCCAGTAGTGAGCAGTTCTTC.

The chain combines TRBV12-3 or TRBV12-4 with TRBJ1-2, with TRBD1 matching over 11 bases. The J segment lost 8 bases and the V segment lost 5 bases, leaving 4 bases of the junction unmatched. The CDR3 has 13 residues. The CDR3 nucleotides read TGTGCCAGCAGTGGACAGGGGGCGAGGGGCTACACCTTC. Its protein product is CASSGQGARGYTF.

The rearrangement joins TRBV10-1 to TRBJ2-2; D is uncertain. The CDR3 loop spans 13 amino acids. The germline V and J ends were trimmed by 6 bases and 7 bases, with 12 bases remaining between them. Germline CDR1 reads WNHNN; CDR2 reads SYGVQD (reference sequence). The CDR3 protein is CASSEQIGGELFF. The CDR3 DNA is TGCGCCAGCAGCGAACAGATCGGCGGGGAGCTGTTTTTT.

The rearrangement uses TRBV25-1 and TRBJ1-2; TRBD1 aligns across 10 bases. CDR1 is MGHDK, CDR2 SYGVNS, per germline. The CDR3 runs 17 residues. V was pared by 3 bases and J by 4 bases, with 11 bases of the junction left unmatched. CDR3 DNA sequence: TGTGCCAGCAGTGATCCCGGGACAGGGGCCCCACTCTATGGCTACACCTTC. It translates to CASSDPGTGAPLYGYTF.

Only a few counts were recorded for this clone. The gene calls are TRBV28 and TRBJ2-7; no definite D call. The CDR3 covers 12 residues. Germline-derived CDR1 and CDR2 are MDHEN and SYDVKM. V was trimmed by 3 bases and J by 2 bases, leaving 5 bases between them. Written as DNA, the CDR3 is TGTGCCAGCAGTTTCTCCCCCTACGAGCAGTACTTC. Translating it yields CASSFSPYEQYF.

The chain is built from TRBV28 and TRBJ1-1; the match to TRBD1 covers 8 bases. Germline CDR1 MDHEN, CDR2 SYDVKM. The junction had 7 bases not matched to a gene; V was cut back by 5 bases and J by 5 bases. CDR3 length: 14 amino acids. The CDR3 DNA follows: TGTGCCAGCAGTGCCCAGGGGGCGTTGACTGAAGCTTTCTTT. Protein sequence: CASSAQGALTEAFF.